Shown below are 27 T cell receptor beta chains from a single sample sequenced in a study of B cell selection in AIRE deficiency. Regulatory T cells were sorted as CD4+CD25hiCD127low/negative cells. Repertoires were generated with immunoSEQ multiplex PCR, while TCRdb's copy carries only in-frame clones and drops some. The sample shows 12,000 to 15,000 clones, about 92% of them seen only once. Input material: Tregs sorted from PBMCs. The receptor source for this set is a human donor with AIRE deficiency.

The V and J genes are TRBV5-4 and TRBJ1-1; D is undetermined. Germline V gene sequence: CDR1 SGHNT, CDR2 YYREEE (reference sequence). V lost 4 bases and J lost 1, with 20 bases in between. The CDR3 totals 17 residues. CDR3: CASSPRSEVRTNTEAFF. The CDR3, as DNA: TGTGCCAGCAGCCCCCGGAGCGAGGTACGGACGAACACTGAAGCTTTCTTT.

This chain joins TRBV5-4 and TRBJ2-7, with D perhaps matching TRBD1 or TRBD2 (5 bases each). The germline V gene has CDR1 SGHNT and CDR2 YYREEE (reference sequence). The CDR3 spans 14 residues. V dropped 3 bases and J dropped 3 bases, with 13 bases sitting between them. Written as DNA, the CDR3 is TGTGCCAGCAGCTATGCCGGGACCCACTACGAGCAGTACTTC. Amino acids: CASSYAGTHYEQYF.

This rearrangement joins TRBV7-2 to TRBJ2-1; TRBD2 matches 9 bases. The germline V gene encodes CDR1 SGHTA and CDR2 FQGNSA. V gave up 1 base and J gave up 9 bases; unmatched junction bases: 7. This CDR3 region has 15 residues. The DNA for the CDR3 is TGTGCCAGCAGCTTAGGACTAGCGGAGGGGGGTGAGCAGTTCTTC. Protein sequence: CASSLGLAEGGEQFF.

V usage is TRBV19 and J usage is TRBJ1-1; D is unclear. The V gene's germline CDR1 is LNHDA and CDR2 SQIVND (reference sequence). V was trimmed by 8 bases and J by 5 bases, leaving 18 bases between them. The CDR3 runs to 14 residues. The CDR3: CASSVSDVRTEAFF. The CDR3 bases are TGTGCCAGTTCCGTCTCCGACGTCCGGACTGAAGCTTTCTTT.

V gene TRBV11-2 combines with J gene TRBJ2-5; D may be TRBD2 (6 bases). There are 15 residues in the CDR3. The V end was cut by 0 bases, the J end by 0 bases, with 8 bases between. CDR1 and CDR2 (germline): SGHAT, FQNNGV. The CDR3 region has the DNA TGTGCCAGCAGCTTAGACGGGGGTTACCAAGAGACCCAGTACTTC. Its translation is CASSLDGGYQETQYF. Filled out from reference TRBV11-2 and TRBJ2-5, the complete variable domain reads EAGVAQSPRYKIIEKRQSVAFWCNPISGHATLYWYQQILGQGPKLLIQFQNNGVVDDSQLPKDRFSAERLKGVDSTLKIQPAKLEDSAVYLCASSLDGGYQETQYFGPGTRLLVL.

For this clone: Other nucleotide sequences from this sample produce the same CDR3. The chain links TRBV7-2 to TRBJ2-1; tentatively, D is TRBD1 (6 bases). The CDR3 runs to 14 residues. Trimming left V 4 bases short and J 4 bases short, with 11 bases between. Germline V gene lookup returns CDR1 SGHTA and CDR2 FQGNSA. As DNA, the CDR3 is TGTGCCAGCAGCTCAGGGGTACGATACAATGAGCAGTTCTTC. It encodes CASSSGVRYNEQFF.

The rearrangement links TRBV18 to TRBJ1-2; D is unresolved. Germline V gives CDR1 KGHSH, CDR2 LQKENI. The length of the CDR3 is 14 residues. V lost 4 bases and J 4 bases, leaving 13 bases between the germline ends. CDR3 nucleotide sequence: TGTGCCAGCTCACAAGTAAGGGTGGGCTATGGCTACACCTTC. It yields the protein CASSQVRVGYGYTF.

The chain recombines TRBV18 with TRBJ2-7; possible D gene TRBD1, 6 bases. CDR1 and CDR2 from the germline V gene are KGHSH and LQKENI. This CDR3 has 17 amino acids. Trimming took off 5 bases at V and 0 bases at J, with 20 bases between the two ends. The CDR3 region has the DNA TGTGCCAGCTCAGAATACAACAGGGTCCTCCCCTCCTACGAGCAGTACTTC. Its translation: CASSEYNRVLPSYEQYF.

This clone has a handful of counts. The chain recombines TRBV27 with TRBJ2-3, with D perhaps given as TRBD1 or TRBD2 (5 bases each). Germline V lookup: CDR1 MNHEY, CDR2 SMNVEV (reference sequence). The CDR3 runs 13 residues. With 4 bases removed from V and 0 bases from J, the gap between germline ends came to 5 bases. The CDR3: CASSWDSTDTQYF. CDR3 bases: TGTGCCAGCAGTTGGGACAGCACAGATACGCAGTATTTT.

CDR3 residues: CASSENTGELFF. The CDR3, as DNA: TGTGCCAGCAGTGAGAACACCGGGGAGCTGTTTTTT. The chain joins TRBV6-1 to TRBJ2-2; no firm D call. The CDR3 contains 12 residues. Germline CDR1 reads MNHNS; CDR2 reads SASEGT. With 3 bases removed from V and 1 base from J, the gap between germline ends came to 0 bases.

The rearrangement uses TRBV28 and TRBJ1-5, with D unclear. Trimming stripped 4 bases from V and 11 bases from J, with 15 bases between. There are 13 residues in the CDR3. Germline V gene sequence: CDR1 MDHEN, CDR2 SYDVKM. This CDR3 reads CASSSHGRTTQHF. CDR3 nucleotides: TGTGCCAGCAGTTCTCACGGACGGACGACCCAGCATTTT.

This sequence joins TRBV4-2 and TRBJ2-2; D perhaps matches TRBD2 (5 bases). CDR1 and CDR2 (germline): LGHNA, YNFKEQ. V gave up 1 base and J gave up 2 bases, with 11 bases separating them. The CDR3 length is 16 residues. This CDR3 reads CASSQVKGANTGELFF. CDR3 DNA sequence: TGTGCCAGCAGCCAAGTCAAGGGAGCCAACACCGGGGAGCTGTTTTTT.

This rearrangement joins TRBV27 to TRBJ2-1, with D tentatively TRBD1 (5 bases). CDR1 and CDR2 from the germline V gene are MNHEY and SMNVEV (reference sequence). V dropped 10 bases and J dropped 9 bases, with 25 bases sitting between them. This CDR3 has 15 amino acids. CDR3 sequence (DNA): TGTGCCACCTGTAGCCAGCTAGGCGGAGACAGTGAGCAGTTCTTC. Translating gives CATCSQLGGDSEQFF.

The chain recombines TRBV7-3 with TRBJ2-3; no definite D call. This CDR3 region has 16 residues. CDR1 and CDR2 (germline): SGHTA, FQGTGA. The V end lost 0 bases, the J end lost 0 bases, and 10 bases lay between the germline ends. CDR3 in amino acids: CASSLTRGYSTDTQYF. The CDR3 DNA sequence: TGTGCCAGCAGCTTAACGCGCGGCTACAGCACAGATACGCAGTATTTT.

CDR3 coding DNA: TGTGCCAGCAGCTCTTACAGGGCCTACGAGCAGTACTTC. Amino acids: CASSSYRAYEQYF. The chain couples TRBV7-9 to TRBJ2-7; D is possibly TRBD1 (6 bases). V lost 4 bases and J 2 bases, leaving 9 bases between the germline ends. CDR1 and CDR2 (germline): SEHNR, FQNEAQ (reference sequence). The CDR3 runs 13 residues.

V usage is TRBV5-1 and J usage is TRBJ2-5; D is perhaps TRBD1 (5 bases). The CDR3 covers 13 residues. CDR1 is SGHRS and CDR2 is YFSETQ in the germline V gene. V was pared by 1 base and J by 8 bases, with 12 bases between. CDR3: CASSLTGSRTQYF. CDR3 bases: TGCGCCAGCAGCTTGACAGGCTCGAGAACCCAGTACTTC. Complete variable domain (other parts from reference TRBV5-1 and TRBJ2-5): KAGVTQTPRYLIKTRGQQVTLSCSPISGHRSVSWYQQTPGQGLQFLFEYFSETQRNKGNFPGRFSGRQFSNSRSEMNVSTLELGDSALYLCASSLTGSRTQYFGPGTRLLVL.

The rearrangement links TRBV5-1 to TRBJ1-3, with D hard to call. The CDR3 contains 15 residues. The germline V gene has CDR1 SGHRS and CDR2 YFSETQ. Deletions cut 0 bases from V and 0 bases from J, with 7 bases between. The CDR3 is CASSLGSVSGNTIYF. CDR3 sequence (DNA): TGCGCCAGCAGCTTGGGCAGCGTCTCTGGAAACACCATATATTTT.

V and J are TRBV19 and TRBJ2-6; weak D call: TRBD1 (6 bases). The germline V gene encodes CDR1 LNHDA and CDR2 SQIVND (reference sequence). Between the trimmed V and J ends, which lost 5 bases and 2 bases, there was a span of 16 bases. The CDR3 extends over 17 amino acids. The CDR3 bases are TGTGCCAGTAGTCTCCAACAGGGAACGGCTGGGGCCAACGTCCTGACTTTC. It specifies CASSLQQGTAGANVLTF.

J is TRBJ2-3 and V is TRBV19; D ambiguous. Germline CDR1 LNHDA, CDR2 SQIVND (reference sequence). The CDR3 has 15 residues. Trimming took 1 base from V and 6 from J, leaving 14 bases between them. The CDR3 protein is CASSIGFISMDTQYF. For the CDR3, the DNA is TGTGCCAGTAGTATAGGTTTCATTAGTATGGATACGCAGTATTTT. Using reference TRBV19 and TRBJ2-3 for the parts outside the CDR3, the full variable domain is DGGITQSPKYLFRKEGQNVTLSCEQNLNHDAMYWYRQDPGQGLRLIYYSQIVNDFQKGDIAEGYSVSREKKESFPLTVTSAQKNPTAFYLCASSIGFISMDTQYFGPGTRLTVL.

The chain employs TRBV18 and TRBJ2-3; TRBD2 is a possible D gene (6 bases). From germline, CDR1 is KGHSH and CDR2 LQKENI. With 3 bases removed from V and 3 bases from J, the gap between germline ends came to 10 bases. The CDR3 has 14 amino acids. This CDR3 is CASSPLGGTDTQYF. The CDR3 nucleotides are TGTGCCAGCTCACCTCTCGGGGGAACAGATACGCAGTATTTT.

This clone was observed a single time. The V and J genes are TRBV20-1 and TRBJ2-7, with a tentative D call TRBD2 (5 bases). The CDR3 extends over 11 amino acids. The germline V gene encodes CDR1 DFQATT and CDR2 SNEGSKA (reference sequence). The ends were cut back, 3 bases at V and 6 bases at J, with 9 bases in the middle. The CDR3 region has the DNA TGCAGTGCTAGGAGGGAAGCCGAGCAGTACTTC. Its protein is CSARREAEQYF.

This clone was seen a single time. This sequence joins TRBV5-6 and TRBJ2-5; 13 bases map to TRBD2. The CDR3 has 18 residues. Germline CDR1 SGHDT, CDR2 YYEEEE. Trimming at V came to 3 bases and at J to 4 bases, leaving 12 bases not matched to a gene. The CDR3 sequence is CASSYTRTSGSSRETQYF. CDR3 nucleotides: TGTGCCAGCAGCTATACCCGGACTAGCGGGAGCTCGCGAGAGACCCAGTACTTC.

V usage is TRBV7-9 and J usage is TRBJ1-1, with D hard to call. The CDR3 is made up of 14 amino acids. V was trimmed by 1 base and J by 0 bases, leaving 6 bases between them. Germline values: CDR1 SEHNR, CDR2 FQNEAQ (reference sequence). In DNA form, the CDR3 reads TGTGCCAGCAGCTTAGATGTAATGAACACTGAAGCTTTCTTT. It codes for CASSLDVMNTEAFF.

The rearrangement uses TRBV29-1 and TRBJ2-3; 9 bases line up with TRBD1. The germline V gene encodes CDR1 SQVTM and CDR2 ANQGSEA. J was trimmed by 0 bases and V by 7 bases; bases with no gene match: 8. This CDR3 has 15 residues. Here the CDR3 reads CSGTGVLISTDTQYF. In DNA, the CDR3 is TGCAGCGGGACAGGGGTGCTCATAAGCACAGATACGCAGTATTTT.

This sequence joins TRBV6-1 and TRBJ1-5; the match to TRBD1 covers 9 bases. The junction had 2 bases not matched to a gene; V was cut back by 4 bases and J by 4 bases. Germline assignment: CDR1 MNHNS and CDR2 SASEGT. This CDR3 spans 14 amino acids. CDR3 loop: CASSGTGVNQPQHF. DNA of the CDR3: TGTGCCAGCAGTGGGACAGGGGTGAATCAGCCCCAGCATTTT.

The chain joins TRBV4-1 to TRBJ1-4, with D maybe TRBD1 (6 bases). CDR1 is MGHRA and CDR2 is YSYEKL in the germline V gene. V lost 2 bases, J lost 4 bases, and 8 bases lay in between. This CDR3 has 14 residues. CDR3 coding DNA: TGCGCCAGCAGCCAAAACAGGGATAATGAAAAACTGTTTTTT. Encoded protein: CASSQNRDNEKLFF.

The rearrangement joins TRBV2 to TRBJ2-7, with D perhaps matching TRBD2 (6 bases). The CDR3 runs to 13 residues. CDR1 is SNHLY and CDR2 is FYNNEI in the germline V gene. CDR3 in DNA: TGTGCCAGCAACCCCGCATCAATGGGCGGGGAAAGAGTC. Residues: CASNPASMGGERV.